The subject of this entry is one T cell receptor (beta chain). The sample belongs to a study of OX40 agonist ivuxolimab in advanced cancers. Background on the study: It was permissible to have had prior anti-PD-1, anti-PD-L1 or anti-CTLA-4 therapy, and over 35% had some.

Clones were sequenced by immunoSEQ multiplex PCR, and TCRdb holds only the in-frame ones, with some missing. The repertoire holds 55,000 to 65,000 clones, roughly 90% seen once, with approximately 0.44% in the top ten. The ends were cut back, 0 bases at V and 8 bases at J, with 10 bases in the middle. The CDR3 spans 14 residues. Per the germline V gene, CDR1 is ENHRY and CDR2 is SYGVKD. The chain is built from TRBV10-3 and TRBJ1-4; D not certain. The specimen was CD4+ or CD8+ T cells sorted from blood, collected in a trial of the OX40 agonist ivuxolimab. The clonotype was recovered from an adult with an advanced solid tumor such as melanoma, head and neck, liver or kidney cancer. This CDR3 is CAISESVGREKLFF. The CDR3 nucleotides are TGTGCCATCAGTGAGTCGGTCGGCAGGGAAAAACTGTTTTTT.